The rows below give T cell receptor beta chains drawn from one sample of a study of blood T cell repertoires in COVID-19. The data were produced by immunoSEQ multiplex PCR, yet TCRdb's version contains in-frame clones alone and is incomplete. The sample shows roughly 69,000 clones, 88% of them seen only once. Sequenced: peripheral blood. The receptors were sampled from a human donor in a cohort sampled during active COVID-19. CDR3s leave out the opening cysteine and the closing phenylalanine or tryptophan. Rows give clone size only sometimes, using once, few, many, or a class for an expanded clone.

clone_size | j_call | v_call | cdr3_aa
. | TRBJ2-3 | TRBV15 | ATSYSSQATDTQY
. | TRBJ2-3 | TRBV28 | ASRGQGTDTQY
. | TRBJ2-3 | TRBV28 | ASSLGTGETDTQY
. | TRBJ1-1 | TRBV6-6 | ASRTMNTEAF
. | TRBJ1-2 | TRBV5-8 | ASSQGPNYGYT
. | TRBJ2-2 | TRBV11-3 | ASSFEHAGELF
. | TRBJ2-1 | TRBV5-1 | ASSLVVGDNEQF
. | TRBJ2-1 | TRBV6-5 | ASSLPTLAGAEQF
. | TRBJ1-2 | TRBV27 | ASSRTPDSVGRVRYGYT
. | TRBJ1-2 | TRBV18 | ASSPGQVYGYT
. | TRBJ2-1 | TRBV5-1 | ASSTGRGNNEQF
. | TRBJ2-1 | TRBV7-9 | ASSPGTSGEQF
. | TRBJ1-1 | TRBV5-1 | ASSSGQGRTTEAF
. | TRBJ2-1 | TRBV30 | AWSVSSGYNEQF
. | TRBJ2-3 | TRBV19 | ASSIQASTDTQY
. | TRBJ2-5 | TRBV2 | ATARDRQETQY
. | TRBJ2-4 | TRBV3-1/TRBV3-2 | ASSFRTGSKNIQY
. | TRBJ2-3 | TRBV19 | ASSMPLAGSTDTQY
. | TRBJ2-1 | TRBV27 | ASRIGLAGTYNEQF
. | TRBJ2-1 | TRBV9 | ASSPPKPGNLVNEQF
. | TRBJ2-7 | TRBV27 | ASKGGQGYEQY
. | TRBJ2-3 | TRBV5-4 | ASSLGSASLLADTQY
. | TRBJ2-2 | TRBV7-6 | ASSRGGGRGTGELF
few | TRBJ1-1 | TRBV7-2 | ASSSLQGNTEAF
. | TRBJ2-7 | TRBV5-4 | ASSSDSYEQY
. | TRBJ2-7 | TRBV18 | ASSPDRAYEQY
. | TRBJ2-3 | TRBV5-4 | ASSLTRGGVVDTQY
. | TRBJ2-1 | TRBV5-5 | ASSILRTSPYNEQF
once | TRBJ2-6 | TRBV6-6 | ASKAGESGANVLT
. | TRBJ2-2 | TRBV7-3 | ASSLAGVSGELF
once | TRBJ2-3 | TRBV18 | ASSPLELAGTQDTQY
. | TRBJ2-5 | TRBV4-1 | ASSPGQGVRETQY